This TCR beta chain was sequenced in a study of CD8+CD57+ T cells in acquired aplastic anemia. Study-wide background: Yields of DNA that came from sorted CD4+ and CD8+ cells averaged approximately 3.2 ug. Study-level points and caveats: Between patients and controls, 25 to 35 CD8+ CDR3 sequences were found in common.

As concerns this clonotype: Its antigen is unknown.

The TCR beta profiling, which covered VDJ combination and CDR3 sequence, was carried out using genomic DNA as the template. TCRdb redid the calling of the reads with MiXCR, one entry per CDR3 protein. Of hundreds of thousands of distinct CDR3 sequences in the sample, approximately 32% were seen once. Patients picked for sequencing had shown CD8+CD57+ cell expansion detected by flow cytometry. Severe acquired aplastic anemia was diagnosed in all patients. When blood sampling took place, the patients had received no therapy. V dropped 4 bases and J dropped 3 bases, with 10 bases sitting between them. CDR3 size: 14 residues. Germline V gene sequence: CDR1 MNHEY, CDR2 SVGAGI.

Sample: sorted CD4+, CD8+, or CD8+CD57+ T cells (not recorded which) from PBMCs. The genes are TRBV6-5 and TRBJ1-5; D unresolved. This receptor was obtained from a human donor with aplastic anemia. CDR3 sequence reads: CASSWLSVNQPQHF. The CDR3, as DNA: TGTGCCAGCAGTTGGCTCTCCGTCAATCAGCCCCAGCATTTT.